One and the same sample provided the 25 T cell receptor beta chains below, sequenced in a study of T cell responses to AZD1222 COVID-19 vaccine. Repertoires were generated with immunoSEQ multiplex PCR, while TCRdb's copy carries only in-frame clones and drops some. In the table there are more than 75,000 clones, about 89% of which are singletons. The material sequenced was peripheral blood, taken on day 0 of AZD1222 vaccination. The source is an adult in good health.

The chain has TRBV6-5 and TRBJ1-2, with D unclear. V lost 3 bases, J lost 1 base, and 9 bases lay in between. This CDR3 region has 14 residues. CDR1 and CDR2 (germline): MNHEY, SVGAGI. CDR3 DNA: TGTGCCAGCAGTTATACTAAGGGTAACTATGGCTACACCTTC. Translation gives CASSYTKGNYGYTF.

In nucleotides, the CDR3 is TGTGCCAGCAGCTTAATGGGTAGCGGGACCACAGATACGCAGTATTTT. Its protein is CASSLMGSGTTDTQYF. The V gene is TRBV7-2, the J gene TRBJ2-3; 8 bases fit TRBD2. The germline gives CDR1 SGHTA, CDR2 FQGNSA. With 2 bases clipped from V and 2 bases from J, the junction kept 6 bases outside the gene matches. The length of the CDR3 is 16 residues.

The chain employs TRBV7-8 and TRBJ2-7; 8 bases map to TRBD1. This CDR3 contains 14 residues. Germline CDR1 reads SGHVS; CDR2 reads FQNEAQ. J lost 0 bases, V lost 3 bases, and 1 base had no gene match. The CDR3 DNA reads TGTGCCAGCAGCTTGGGGACAGGCTCCTACGAGCAGTACTTC. Protein product: CASSLGTGSYEQYF.

The V call is TRBV7-8, the J call TRBJ1-2; no clear D gene. This CDR3 is built from 14 residues. Germline V gives CDR1 SGHVS, CDR2 FQNEAQ. Between the trimmed V and J ends, which lost 1 base and 5 bases, there was a span of 11 bases. This CDR3 is CASSLELQTYGYTF. CDR3 bases: TGTGCCAGCAGCTTAGAACTGCAGACTTATGGCTACACCTTC.

The CDR3 nucleotides read TGTGCCAGCAGCCACTTGGGACAGTACACCGGGGAGCTGTTTTTT. Its translation: CASSHLGQYTGELFF. The chain uses TRBV6-6 and TRBJ2-2; TRBD1 matches 7 bases. CDR3 length: 15 amino acids. Germline assignment: CDR1 MNHNY and CDR2 SVGAGI (reference sequence). V lost 6 bases and J lost 3; bases outside the gene matches: 7.

This clone was seen just once. V and J are TRBV24-1 and TRBJ2-3; D unresolved. Trimming took off 3 bases at V and 0 bases at J, with 6 bases between the two ends. From germline, CDR1 is KGHDR and CDR2 SFDVKD. The length of the CDR3 is 14 residues. CDR3 sequence reads: CATSDPRSTDTQYF. The DNA of the CDR3 is TGTGCCACCAGTGATCCGAGGAGCACAGATACGCAGTATTTT.

The chain has TRBV19 and TRBJ1-5; tentative D call: TRBD1 (6 bases). The V and J ends lost 2 bases and 6 bases respectively, with 11 bases between them. The CDR3 length is 14 residues. The germline V gene encodes CDR1 LNHDA and CDR2 SQIVND (reference sequence). DNA of the CDR3: TGTGCCAGTAGTATAAAGGACAGTAGTCAGCCCCAGCATTTT. Amino acids: CASSIKDSSQPQHF. Together with reference TRBV19 and TRBJ1-5, the CDR3 gives the full variable domain: DGGITQSPKYLFRKEGQNVTLSCEQNLNHDAMYWYRQDPGQGLRLIYYSQIVNDFQKGDIAEGYSVSREKKESFPLTVTSAQKNPTAFYLCASSIKDSSQPQHFGDGTRLSIL.

The rearrangement joins TRBV29-1 to TRBJ2-5, with D possibly called TRBD1 or TRBD2 (5 bases each). The CDR3 is 13 amino acids. Germline-derived CDR1 and CDR2 are SQVTM and ANQGSEA. Trimming stripped 3 bases from V and 1 base from J, with 9 bases between. This CDR3 is CSVDWGTQETQYF. The CDR3 DNA reads as TGCAGCGTTGATTGGGGGACCCAAGAGACCCAGTACTTC. The whole variable domain, filled in from reference TRBV29-1 and TRBJ2-5, reads SAVISQKPSRDICQRGTSLTIQCQVDSQVTMMFWYRQQPGQSLTLIATANQGSEATYESGFVIDKFPISRPNLTFSTLTVSNMSPEDSSIYLCSVDWGTQETQYFGPGTRLLVL.

The chain uses TRBV6-2 or TRBV6-3 and TRBJ2-7; 8 nucleotides match TRBD1. From germline, CDR1 is MNHEY and CDR2 SVGEGT. J lost 1 base, V lost 0 bases, and 11 bases had no gene match. CDR3 length: 18 amino acids. The CDR3 nucleotides read TGTGCCAGCAGTTACTCGGTGAGGGCAGGGGGCGAATCCTACGAGCAGTACTTC. Protein: CASSYSVRAGGESYEQYF.

V and J are TRBV19 and TRBJ1-2; D is perhaps TRBD1 (5 bases). The CDR3 consists of 16 residues. Trimming stripped 5 bases from V and 3 bases from J, with 19 bases between. Germline V gives CDR1 LNHDA, CDR2 SQIVND (reference sequence). CDR3 residues: CASSPGLRRGDYGYTF. The CDR3 bases are TGTGCCAGTAGTCCCGGGCTCCGCCGGGGGGACTATGGCTACACCTTC.

V usage is TRBV28 and J usage is TRBJ2-5; perhaps TRBD2 as D (7 bases). The CDR3 loop spans 12 amino acids. V lost 10 bases and J lost 4, with 13 bases in between. CDR1 and CDR2 (germline): MDHEN, SYDVKM. The CDR3 DNA reads TGTGCCACCCGGGGGGCTCGAGAGACCCAGTACTTC. It yields the protein CATRGARETQYF.

The chain is built from TRBV13 and TRBJ2-1; 9 bases match TRBD2. The CDR3 extends over 15 amino acids. Germline lookup yields CDR1 PRHDT and CDR2 FYEKMQ (reference sequence). V was pared by 3 bases and J by 9 bases, with 9 bases of the junction left unmatched. In DNA, the CDR3 is TGTGCCAGCAGCTTCGGTCTAGCGGGATCCGGTGAGCAGTTCTTC. Its protein is CASSFGLAGSGEQFF.

The J gene is TRBJ1-4, the V gene TRBV6-6; D is uncertain. This CDR3 region has 15 residues. The V end lost 4 bases, the J end lost 5 bases, and 14 bases lay between the germline ends. Germline loops: CDR1 MNHNY, CDR2 SVGAGI (reference sequence). CDR3 nucleotides: TGTGCCAGCAGTTCCCCCTACACCTTCAATGAAAAACTGTTTTTT. Translating it yields CASSSPYTFNEKLFF.

A few counts support this clone. J is TRBJ1-3 and V is TRBV25-1; possibly TRBD1 for D (6 bases). This CDR3 is 17 amino acids long. Deletions cut 8 bases from V and 0 bases from J, with 20 bases between. Germline V gene lookup returns CDR1 MGHDK and CDR2 SYGVNS. The CDR3 protein is CASAQGGALYSGNTIYF. CDR3 coding DNA: TGTGCCAGCGCCCAAGGGGGGGCATTGTACTCTGGAAACACCATATATTTT.

This sequence joins TRBV7-2 and TRBJ2-6, with D unclear. The CDR3 is 19 residues long. V gave up 2 bases and J gave up 0 bases, with 17 bases separating them. Germline CDR1 is SGHTA and CDR2 is FQGNSA. CDR3: CASSLQGSRSVSGANVLTF. In DNA, the CDR3 is TGTGCCAGCAGCTTACAAGGGTCTCGGTCGGTCTCTGGGGCCAACGTCCTGACTTTC.

The sample holds a few counts of this clone. J is TRBJ2-5 and V is TRBV20-1, with D possibly TRBD1 on 6 matching bases. This CDR3 contains 12 residues. Germline-derived CDR1 and CDR2 are DFQATT and SNEGSKA (reference sequence). The V end was cut by 3 bases, the J end by 2 bases, with 7 bases between. CDR3: CSASGQQETQYF. Written as DNA, the CDR3 is TGCAGTGCTAGTGGACAGCAAGAGACCCAGTACTTC.

The V gene is TRBV6-2 or TRBV6-3, the J gene TRBJ2-5; D not certain. This CDR3 spans 11 amino acids. Germline CDR1 reads MNHEY; CDR2 reads SVGEGT. V lost 5 bases, J lost 5 bases, and 6 bases lay in between. DNA for the CDR3: TGTGCCAGCAGTCTCGAGGAGACCCAGTACTTC. The encoded protein is CASSLEETQYF.

This chain connects TRBV9 to TRBJ2-1, with TRBD2 matching 8 bases. Germline loops: CDR1 SGDLS, CDR2 YYNGEE. The CDR3 is 16 amino acids. V shed 2 bases and J 10 bases; nucleotides not matched to a gene: 14. The CDR3 DNA reads as TGTGCCAGCAGCGTTGCCGGGAGGGGGAATCCAGCCGAGCAGTTCTTC. As protein: CASSVAGRGNPAEQFF. Combining the CDR3 with reference TRBV9 and TRBJ2-1 gives the whole variable domain DSGVTQTPKHLITATGQRVTLRCSPRSGDLSVYWYQQSLDQGLQFLIQYYNGEERAKGNILERFSAQQFPDLHSELNLSSLELGDSALYFCASSVAGRGNPAEQFFGPGTRLTVL.

The chain employs TRBV9 and TRBJ2-3; TRBD2 is a possible D gene (5 bases). The V end was cut by 0 bases, the J end by 3 bases, with 11 bases between. The germline CDR1 and CDR2 sequences are SGDLS and YYNGEE. The CDR3 is 15 residues long. CDR3 protein: CASSVAGIGTDTQYF. The CDR3 bases are TGTGCCAGCAGCGTAGCCGGGATTGGGACAGATACGCAGTATTTT.

The rearrangement uses TRBV27 and TRBJ2-2, with D possibly being TRBD1 or TRBD2 (5 bases each). This CDR3 is built from 14 residues. The V gene's germline CDR1 is MNHEY and CDR2 SMNVEV (reference sequence). The V gene lost 10 bases and the J gene lost 4 bases, with 16 bases spanning the gap. The CDR3 DNA follows: TGTGCCACAAAACCCGGGGACCCCACCGGGGAGCTGTTTTTT. It codes for CATKPGDPTGELFF.

This chain connects TRBV5-5 to TRBJ2-5; D gene uncertain. The CDR3 is made up of 12 amino acids. V lost 2 bases and J 5 bases, leaving 7 bases between the germline ends. Germline V gives CDR1 SGHKS, CDR2 YYEKEE (reference sequence). In DNA form, the CDR3 reads TGTGCCAGCAGCTTTTTCCGGGAGACCCAGTACTTC. It is translated as CASSFFRETQYF.

V is TRBV18 and J is TRBJ1-2; D call uncertain. CDR1 is KGHSH and CDR2 is LQKENI in the germline V gene. V lost 3 bases to trimming and J lost 6 bases, with 11 bases between them. The CDR3 runs 13 residues. The CDR3 loop reads CASSPRPSDGYTF. CDR3 DNA: TGTGCCAGCTCACCCCGCCCTTCAGATGGCTACACCTTC.

V usage is TRBV9 and J usage is TRBJ1-3; weak D call: TRBD1 (5 bases). The V end lost 3 bases, the J end lost 4 bases, and 14 bases lay between the germline ends. CDR3 size: 15 residues. The germline gives CDR1 SGDLS, CDR2 YYNGEE. CDR3 DNA: TGTGCCAGCAGCGGTGGCGGGGGAGGAGGAAACACCATATATTTT. Encoded protein: CASSGGGGGGNTIYF.

The rearrangement uses TRBV18 and TRBJ1-1; 10 bases are shared with TRBD1. V trimming: 2 bases; J trimming: 1 base; junction bases outside the gene matches: 7. The CDR3 runs to 17 residues. The germline gives CDR1 KGHSH, CDR2 LQKENI. CDR3 nucleotides: TGTGCCAGCTCACCAAGAGACAGGGGGCACGGGAACACTGAAGCTTTCTTT. This translates into CASSPRDRGHGNTEAFF.

V is TRBV7-2 and J is TRBJ2-3; the D gene is possibly TRBD2 (6 bases). Germline V gives CDR1 SGHTA, CDR2 FQGNSA. Trimming pared 6 bases from V and 0 bases from J, leaving 19 bases between. CDR3 size: 17 residues. CDR3 residues: CASSAWGVGTSTDTQYF. In DNA form, the CDR3 reads TGTGCCAGCAGTGCCTGGGGTGTCGGGACTAGCACAGATACGCAGTATTTT.